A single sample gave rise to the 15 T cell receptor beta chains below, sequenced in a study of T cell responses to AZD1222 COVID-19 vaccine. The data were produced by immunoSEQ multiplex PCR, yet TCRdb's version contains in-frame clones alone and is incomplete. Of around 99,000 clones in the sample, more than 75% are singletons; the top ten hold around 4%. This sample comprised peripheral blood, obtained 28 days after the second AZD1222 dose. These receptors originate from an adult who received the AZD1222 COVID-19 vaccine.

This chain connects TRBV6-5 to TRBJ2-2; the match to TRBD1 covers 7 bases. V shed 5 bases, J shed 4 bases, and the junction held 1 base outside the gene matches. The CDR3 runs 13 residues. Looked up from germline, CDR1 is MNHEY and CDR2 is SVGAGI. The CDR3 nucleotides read TGTGCCAGCAGTACAGGGGTCACCGGGGAGCTGTTTTTT. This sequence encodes CASSTGVTGELFF.

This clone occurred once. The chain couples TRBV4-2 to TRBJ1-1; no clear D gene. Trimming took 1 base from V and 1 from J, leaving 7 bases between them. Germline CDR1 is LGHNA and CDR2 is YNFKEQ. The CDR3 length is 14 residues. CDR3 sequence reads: CASSQGVGNTEAFF. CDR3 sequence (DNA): TGTGCCAGCAGCCAAGGTGTGGGGAACACTGAAGCTTTCTTT.

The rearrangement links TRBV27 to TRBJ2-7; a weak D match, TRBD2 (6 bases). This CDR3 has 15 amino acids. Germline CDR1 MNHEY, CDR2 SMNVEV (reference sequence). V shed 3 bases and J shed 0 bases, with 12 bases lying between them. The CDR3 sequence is CASSFSPGASYEQYF. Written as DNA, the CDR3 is TGTGCCAGCAGTTTCTCGCCGGGAGCCTCCTACGAGCAGTACTTC.

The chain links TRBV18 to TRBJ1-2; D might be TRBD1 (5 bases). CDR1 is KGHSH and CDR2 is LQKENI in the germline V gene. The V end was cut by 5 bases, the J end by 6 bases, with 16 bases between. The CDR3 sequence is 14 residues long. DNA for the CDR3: TGTGCCAGCTCAGCCCGAGCGGGGGTGGATGGCTACACCTTC. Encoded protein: CASSARAGVDGYTF.

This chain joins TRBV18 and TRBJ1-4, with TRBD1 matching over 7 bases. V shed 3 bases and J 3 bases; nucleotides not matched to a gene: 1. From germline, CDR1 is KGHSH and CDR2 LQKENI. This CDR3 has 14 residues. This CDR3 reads CASSPDRPNEKLFF. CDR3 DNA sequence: TGTGCCAGCTCACCGGACAGGCCTAATGAAAAACTGTTTTTT.

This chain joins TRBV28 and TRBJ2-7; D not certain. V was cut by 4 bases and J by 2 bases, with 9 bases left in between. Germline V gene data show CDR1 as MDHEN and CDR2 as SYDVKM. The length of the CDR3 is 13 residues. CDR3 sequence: CASSWSDTYEQYF. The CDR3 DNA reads TGTGCCAGCAGTTGGTCGGATACCTACGAGCAGTACTTC.

The CDR3 loop reads CASSLSLSAGNTEAFF. The CDR3 bases are TGTGCCAGCAGTCTGTCCTTGTCTGCTGGGAACACTGAAGCTTTCTTT. J is TRBJ1-1 and V is TRBV5-5; no firm D call. Germline V gives CDR1 SGHKS, CDR2 YYEKEE (reference sequence). The CDR3 is 16 residues long. Between the trimmed V and J ends, which lost 5 bases and 1 base, there was a span of 18 bases.

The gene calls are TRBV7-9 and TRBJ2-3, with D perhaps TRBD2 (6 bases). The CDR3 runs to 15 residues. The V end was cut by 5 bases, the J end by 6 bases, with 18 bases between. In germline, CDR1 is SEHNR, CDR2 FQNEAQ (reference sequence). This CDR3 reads CASSARDSQWDTQYF. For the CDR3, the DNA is TGTGCCAGCAGCGCCCGGGACTCACAGTGGGATACGCAGTATTTT. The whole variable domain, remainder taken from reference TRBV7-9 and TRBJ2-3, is DTGVSQNPRHKITKRGQNVTFRCDPISEHNRLYWYRQTLGQGPEFLTYFQNEAQLEKSRLLSDRFSAERPKGSFSTLEIQRTEQGDSAMYLCASSARDSQWDTQYFGPGTRLTVL.

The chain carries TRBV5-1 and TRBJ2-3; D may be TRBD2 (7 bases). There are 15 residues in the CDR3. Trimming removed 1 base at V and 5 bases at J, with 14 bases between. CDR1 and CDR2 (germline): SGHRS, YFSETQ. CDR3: CASSLWGGRGDTQYF. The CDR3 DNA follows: TGCGCCAGCAGCTTGTGGGGGGGCCGGGGAGATACGCAGTATTTT.

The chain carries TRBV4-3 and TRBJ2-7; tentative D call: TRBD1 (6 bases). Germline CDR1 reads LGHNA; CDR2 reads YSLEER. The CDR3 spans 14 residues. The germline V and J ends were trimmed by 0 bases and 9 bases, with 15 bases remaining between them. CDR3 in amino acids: CASSQERTGHPQYF. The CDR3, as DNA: TGCGCCAGCAGCCAAGAAAGAACAGGGCACCCGCAGTACTTC.

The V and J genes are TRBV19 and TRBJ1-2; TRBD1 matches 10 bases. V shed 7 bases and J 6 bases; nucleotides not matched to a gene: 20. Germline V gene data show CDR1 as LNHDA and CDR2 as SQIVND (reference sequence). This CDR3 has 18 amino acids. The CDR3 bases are TGTGCCAGTACCTCAGGAAGGGGACAGGGGATACGGAGGGATGGCTACACCTTC. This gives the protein CASTSGRGQGIRRDGYTF.

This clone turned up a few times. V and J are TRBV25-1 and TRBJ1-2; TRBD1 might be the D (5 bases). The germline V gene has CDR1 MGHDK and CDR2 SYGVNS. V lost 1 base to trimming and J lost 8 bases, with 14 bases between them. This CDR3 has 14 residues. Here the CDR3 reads CASSEWGLEFGYTF. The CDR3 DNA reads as TGTGCCAGCAGTGAATGGGGGTTAGAGTTCGGCTACACCTTC.

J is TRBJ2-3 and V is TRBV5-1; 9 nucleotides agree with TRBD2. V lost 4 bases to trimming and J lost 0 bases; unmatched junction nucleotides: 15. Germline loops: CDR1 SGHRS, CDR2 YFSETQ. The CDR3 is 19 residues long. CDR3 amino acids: CASSDVSGTSTYSTDTQYF. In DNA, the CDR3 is TGCGCCAGCAGCGACGTATCCGGGACTAGCACCTATAGCACAGATACGCAGTATTTT.

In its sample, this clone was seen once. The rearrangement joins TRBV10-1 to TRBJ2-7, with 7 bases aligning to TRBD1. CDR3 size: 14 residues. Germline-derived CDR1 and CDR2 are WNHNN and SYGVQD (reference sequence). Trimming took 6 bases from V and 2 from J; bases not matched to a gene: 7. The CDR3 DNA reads TGCGCCAGCAGCCCACCGGGACAGACCTACGAGCAGTACTTC. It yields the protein CASSPPGQTYEQYF.

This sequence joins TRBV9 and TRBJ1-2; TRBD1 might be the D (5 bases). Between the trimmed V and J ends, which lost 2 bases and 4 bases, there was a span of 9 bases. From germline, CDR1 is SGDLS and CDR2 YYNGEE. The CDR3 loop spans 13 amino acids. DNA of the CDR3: TGTGCCAGCAGCGTTGACAGTTCCTATGGCTACACCTTC. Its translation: CASSVDSSYGYTF.